Sequencing of this T cell receptor beta chain was carried out in a study of blood T cell repertoires in COVID-19. Background on the study: COVID-19 samples, acute and convalescent, were from the United States, Italy and Spain. Sample material is recorded as cDNA or gDNA derived from T cells, B-cell-depleted T cells, or PBMCs.

The CDR3 is made up of 15 amino acids. The V gene lost 3 bases and the J gene lost 3 bases, with 15 bases spanning the gap. Germline assignment: CDR1 SGHNT and CDR2 YYREEE (reference sequence). In the authors' workflow: Cell counts per sample came from amplifying reference gene primers. Only in-frame clones appear in the TCRdb table, and some are missing; sequencing was by immunoSEQ multiplex PCR. V and J calls and clone size are copied from that table; D and trimming were computed from the DNA. The profile shows roughly 50,000 clones, roughly 90% of them singletons. The chain has TRBV5-4 and TRBJ1-2, with D possibly matching TRBD1 (6 bases). This clonotype was obtained from a man at least 80 years old with acute or convalescent COVID-19. Sample: peripheral blood. The CDR3 DNA is TGTGCCAGCAGCTCTTCTCGGGGGGGCGACTATGGCTACACCTTC. Protein: CASSSSRGGDYGYTF.